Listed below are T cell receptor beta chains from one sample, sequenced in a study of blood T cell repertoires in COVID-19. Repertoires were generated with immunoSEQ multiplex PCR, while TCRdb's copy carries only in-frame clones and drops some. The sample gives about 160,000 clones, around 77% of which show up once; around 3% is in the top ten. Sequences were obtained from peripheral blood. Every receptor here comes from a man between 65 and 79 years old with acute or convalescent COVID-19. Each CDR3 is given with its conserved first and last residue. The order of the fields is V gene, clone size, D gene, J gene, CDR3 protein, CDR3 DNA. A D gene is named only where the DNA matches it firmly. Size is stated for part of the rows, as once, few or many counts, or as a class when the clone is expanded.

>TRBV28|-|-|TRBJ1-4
CASSSQAIPKKLFF
TGTGCCAGCAGTTCCCAGGCTATACCGAAAAAACTGTTTTTT
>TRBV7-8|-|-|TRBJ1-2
CASSLFLDPNYGYTF
TGTGCCAGCAGCTTATTCCTAGACCCTAACTATGGCTACACCTTC
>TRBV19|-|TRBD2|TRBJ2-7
CASSTGLAGSEQYF
TGTGCCAGTAGTACGGGACTAGCGGGTAGCGAGCAGTACTTC
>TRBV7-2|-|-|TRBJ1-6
CASSTYSSYNSPLHF
TGTGCCAGCAGCACGTACAGCTCCTATAATTCACCCCTCCACTTT
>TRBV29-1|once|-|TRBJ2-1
CSVAGQGPIYNEQFF
TGCAGCGTAGCCGGTCAGGGGCCTATATACAATGAGCAGTTCTTC
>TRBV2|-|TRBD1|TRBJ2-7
CASSDRTGVDEQYF
TGTGCCAGCAGTGACAGGACAGGGGTAGACGAGCAGTACTTC
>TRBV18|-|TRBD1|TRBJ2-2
CASSPPTGGADTGELFF
TGTGCCAGCTCACCACCGACAGGGGGCGCTGACACCGGGGAGCTGTTTTTT
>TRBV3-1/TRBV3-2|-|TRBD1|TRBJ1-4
CASSQFSGGAGKLFF
TGTGCCAGCAGCCAATTTTCAGGGGGCGCGGGAAAACTGTTTTTT
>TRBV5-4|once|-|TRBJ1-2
CASRQLTRTNYGYTF
TGTGCCAGCAGACAGTTAACAAGGACTAACTATGGCTACACCTTC
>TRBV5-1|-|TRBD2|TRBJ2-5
CASSLAPAGETQYF
TGCGCCAGCAGCTTGGCCCCAGCGGGGGAGACCCAGTACTTC
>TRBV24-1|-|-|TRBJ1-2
CATSDPDSSYGYTF
TGTGCCACCAGTGACCCAGACAGTTCCTATGGCTACACCTTC
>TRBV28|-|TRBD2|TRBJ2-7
CASSTVAGGSYEQYF
TGTGCCAGCAGTACCGTAGCGGGAGGCTCCTACGAGCAGTACTTC